This entry describes one T cell receptor beta chain. Assay: immunoSEQ multiplex PCR; the TCRdb copy retains only in-frame clones and omits some. The table has about 35,000 clones, 80% to 95% seen once. Losses at the gene ends were 0 bases for V and 3 bases for J; bases not matched to a gene: 7. The CDR3 has 16 residues. Germline-derived CDR1 and CDR2 are MNHEY and SVGAGI. This entry comes from a study of OX40 agonist ivuxolimab in advanced cancers. Sequencing used CD4+ or CD8+ T cells sorted from blood, obtained in a trial of the OX40 agonist ivuxolimab. The V and J genes are TRBV6-5 and TRBJ2-7, with TRBD2 identical over 8 bases. The origin of this receptor is an adult with an advanced solid tumor such as melanoma, head and neck, liver or kidney cancer. CDR3 in DNA: TGTGCCAGCAGTTACTCGCCGGGAGGGATTAACTACGAGCAGTACTTC. It encodes CASSYSPGGINYEQYF.